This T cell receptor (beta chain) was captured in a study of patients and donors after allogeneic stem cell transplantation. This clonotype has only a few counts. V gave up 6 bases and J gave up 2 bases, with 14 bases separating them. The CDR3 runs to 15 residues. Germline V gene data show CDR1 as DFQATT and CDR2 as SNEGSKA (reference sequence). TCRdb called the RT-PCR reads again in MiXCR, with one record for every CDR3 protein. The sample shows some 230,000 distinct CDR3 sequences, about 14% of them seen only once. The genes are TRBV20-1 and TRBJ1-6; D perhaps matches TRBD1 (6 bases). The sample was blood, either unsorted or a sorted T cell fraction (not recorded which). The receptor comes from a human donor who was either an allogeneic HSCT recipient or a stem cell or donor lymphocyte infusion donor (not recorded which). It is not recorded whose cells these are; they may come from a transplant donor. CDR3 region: CSARPGGAYNSPLHF. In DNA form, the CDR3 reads TGCAGTGCCCGACCGGGGGGCGCCTATAATTCACCCCTCCACTTT.